This entry is about one T cell receptor beta chain. This sample stems from a study of blood T cell repertoires in COVID-19. About the research overall: Both acute and convalescent COVID-19 samples were obtained from the United States, Italy and Spain. The analysed material was cDNA or gDNA that came from T cells, B-cell-depleted T cells, or PBMCs.

In the study's own analysis: Estimated nucleated cell counts came from reference gene primer amplification. Profiling relied on immunoSEQ multiplex PCR, and the TCRdb table lists in-frame clones only, not all of them. The V and J calls and the clone size are those of that table, but D and trimming were determined from the DNA. The table lists tens of thousands of clones, 91% of them singletons. The CDR3 runs 15 residues. Trimming stripped 0 bases from V and 4 bases from J, with 11 bases between. Germline loops: CDR1 SGHRS, CDR2 YFSETQ. The TCR sequence derives from a human donor with active COVID-19. The donor label of this sample is uncertain. The gene calls are TRBV5-1 and TRBJ1-5, with TRBD1 as a possible D gene (6 bases). Sequencing was done on a sample of peripheral blood. For the CDR3, the DNA is TGCGCCAGCAGCTTGGACGGACAGCTTAATCAGCCCCAGCATTTT. Protein product: CASSLDGQLNQPQHF.